These 17 T cell receptor beta chains came from one sample sequenced in a study of T-cell reconstitution after alpha-beta-depleted transplantation in children (dated by TCRdb to 2016 to 2017). The method was PCR. Sequencing was performed on an Illumina HiSeq 2500. To normalize quantification of the TCRbeta repertoire, the TCR libraries were built with molecular barcoding that relied on unique molecular identifiers. Starting from the raw public reads, TCRdb applied fastp trimming at Q25, assembled clones with MiXCR and retained in-frame beta chains. Rows are unified per CDR3 protein, each entry keeping the most common DNA and genes. This sample lists some 300,000 distinct CDR3 sequences; 10% were detected once. The ten largest clones take up approximately 2.3% of the sample. The sequencing used PBMCs from the stem cell graft donor, collected from the stem cell graft. All receptors come from a human donor who donated a stem cell graft to a child with acute lymphoblastic leukemia.

At least ten counts were recorded for this clonotype. The CDR3 DNA follows: TGTGCCAGCAGCACAGGCTACGAGCAGTACTTC. It codes for CASSTGYEQYF. The chain links TRBV7-2 to TRBJ2-7, with D possibly matching TRBD1 (5 bases). The CDR3 has 11 amino acids. V was cut by 5 bases and J by 3 bases, with 5 bases left in between. CDR1 and CDR2 (germline): SGHTA, FQGNSA.

This clonotype was seen more than once but under ten times. V gene TRBV9 combines with J gene TRBJ1-2, with D tentatively TRBD1 (6 bases). Trimming took off 2 bases at V and 5 bases at J, with 16 bases between the two ends. Looked up from germline, CDR1 is SGDLS and CDR2 is YYNGEE. This CDR3 is 15 amino acids long. This CDR3 is CASSVTDRSRYGYTF. The CDR3 region has the DNA TGTGCCAGCAGCGTCACCGACAGGTCTAGATATGGCTACACCTTC.

This clonotype has ten or more counts. The genes are TRBV20-1 and TRBJ1-1; no clear D gene. The CDR3 runs 14 residues. The ends were cut back, 5 bases at V and 1 base at J, with 14 bases in the middle. Per germline, CDR1 DFQATT and CDR2 SNEGSKA (reference sequence). CDR3 amino acids: CSAPRPRWNTEAFF. The CDR3 coding sequence is TGCAGTGCTCCTCGACCTCGTTGGAACACTGAAGCTTTCTTT.

This clonotype was seen repeatedly, ten times or more. The chain combines TRBV10-3 with TRBJ2-1; 8 bases are a match to TRBD1. CDR3 length equals 16 residues. Germline V gives CDR1 ENHRY, CDR2 SYGVKD. J gave up 4 bases and V 2 bases, and 7 bases lay outside the gene matches. As DNA, the CDR3 is TGTGCCATCAGTGAGATCGAGACAGGGGTTTACAATGAGCAGTTCTTC. Translating it yields CAISEIETGVYNEQFF.

This clonotype was observed a handful of times. J is TRBJ1-5 and V is TRBV2; 9 nucleotides align to TRBD1. The germline gives CDR1 SNHLY, CDR2 FYNNEI. This CDR3 is 17 amino acids long. J gave up 5 bases and V 6 bases, and 14 bases lay outside the gene matches. In nucleotides, the CDR3 is TGTGCCAGCAGACGGGACAGGGAAGGGGAGAGGGATCAGCCCCAGCATTTT. Translating gives CASRRDREGERDQPQHF.

This clonotype has more than one count but fewer than ten. The chain joins TRBV7-9 to TRBJ2-7; D tentatively reads TRBD1 or TRBD2 (6 bases each). Germline V gene sequence: CDR1 SEHNR, CDR2 FQNEAQ (reference sequence). The CDR3 loop spans 15 amino acids. Trimming shortened V by 1 base and J by 5 bases, and 15 bases separated the two germline ends. This CDR3 is CASSLGLQGRHEQYF. The DNA of the CDR3 is TGTGCCAGCAGCTTAGGCCTCCAGGGGAGGCACGAGCAGTACTTC.

This sequence joins TRBV7-2 and TRBJ2-3; D may be TRBD1 or TRBD2 (5 bases each). The V end was cut by 5 bases, the J end by 7 bases, with 13 bases between. CDR1 and CDR2 from the germline V gene are SGHTA and FQGNSA. The CDR3 totals 13 residues. The CDR3 region has the DNA TGTGCCAGCAGCCTGCCCGGGACGAATACGCAGTATTTT. Translation gives CASSLPGTNTQYF.

The CDR3 sequence: CASSRGGLAGRNTGELFF. The CDR3 bases are TGTGCCAGCAGCCGGGGAGGACTAGCGGGGCGGAACACCGGGGAGCTGTTTTTT. The chain links TRBV3-1 to TRBJ2-2; 12 bases match TRBD2. The germline CDR1 and CDR2 sequences are LGHDT and YNNKEL (reference sequence). Trimming took 4 bases from V and 1 from J; bases not matched to a gene: 7. The length of the CDR3 is 18 residues. Complete variable domain (other parts from reference TRBV3-1 and TRBJ2-2): DTAVSQTPKYLVTQMGNDKSIKCEQNLGHDTMYWYKQDSKKFLKIMFSYNNKELIINETVPNRFSPKSPDKAHLNLHINSLELGDSAVYFCASSRGGLAGRNTGELFFGEGSRLTVL.

This clonotype was observed a handful of times. The chain recombines TRBV5-1 with TRBJ2-2; D not resolved. Germline V gives CDR1 SGHRS, CDR2 YFSETQ. This CDR3 has 15 amino acids. Between the trimmed V and J ends, which lost 4 bases and 3 bases, there was a span of 13 bases. In nucleotides, the CDR3 is TGCGCCAGCAGCCCCACCCCGGCGGACACCGGGGAGCTGTTTTTT. Encoded protein: CASSPTPADTGELFF.

This clonotype was found a few times. The gene calls are TRBV4-3 and TRBJ1-2, with a weak D call TRBD1 (5 bases). The CDR3 totals 15 residues. Trimming removed 5 bases from V and 0 bases from J, with 13 bases in between. Per the germline V gene, CDR1 is LGHNA and CDR2 is YSLEER. CDR3 loop: CASSARGTSNYGYTF. The DNA of the CDR3 is TGCGCCAGCAGCGCTAGGGGCACCTCTAACTATGGCTACACCTTC.

The sample holds a few counts of this clonotype. V gene TRBV27 combines with J gene TRBJ2-5; D could derive from TRBD1 or TRBD2 (5 bases each). With 6 bases removed from V and 12 bases from J, the gap between germline ends came to 17 bases. Germline V lookup: CDR1 MNHEY, CDR2 SMNVEV (reference sequence). This CDR3 comprises 12 residues. This CDR3 is CASRGRPDQEYF. CDR3 DNA: TGTGCCAGCAGGGGACGGCCGGATCAAGAGTACTTC.

This clonotype was seen at least ten times. V and J are TRBV28 and TRBJ2-3; TRBD1 matches 9 bases. Germline CDR1 and CDR2: MDHEN and SYDVKM. Trimming took 3 bases from V and 4 from J; bases not matched to a gene: 8. The length of the CDR3 is 16 residues. CDR3 in amino acids: CASSFAGQGSADTQYF. The CDR3 DNA is TGTGCCAGCAGTTTTGCGGGACAGGGTTCCGCAGATACGCAGTATTTT.

V is TRBV28 and J is TRBJ1-6; TRBD1 aligns across 9 bases. The CDR3 is made up of 21 amino acids. In germline, CDR1 is MDHEN, CDR2 SYDVKM. V was clipped by 3 bases and J by 1 base; unmatched bases: 16. CDR3: CASSFRPPGTGSRSYNSPLHF. The CDR3 DNA reads TGTGCCAGCAGTTTCCGACCGCCCGGGACAGGGAGTCGGTCCTATAATTCACCCCTCCACTTT.

There are many counts of this clonotype. J is TRBJ2-7 and V is TRBV9, with D tentatively TRBD1 (5 bases). Per germline, CDR1 SGDLS and CDR2 YYNGEE. V was cut by 0 bases and J by 6 bases, with 10 bases left in between. This CDR3 region has 13 residues. CDR3 coding DNA: TGTGCCAGCAGCGTAGGCCGTGGGGCCGAGCAGTACTTC. This codes for CASSVGRGAEQYF.

The genes are TRBV2 and TRBJ2-6; no reliable D call. There are 18 residues in the CDR3. Per germline, CDR1 SNHLY and CDR2 FYNNEI. The V end lost 4 bases, the J end lost 0 bases, and 16 bases lay between the germline ends. Here the CDR3 reads CASSALSFSLSGANVLTF. CDR3 DNA sequence: TGTGCCAGCAGTGCTTTGTCCTTTTCCCTCTCTGGGGCCAACGTCCTGACTTTC.

This clonotype came up a few times. The rearrangement uses TRBV6-5 and TRBJ1-1, with a weak D call TRBD1 (6 bases). V dropped 0 bases and J dropped 1 base, with 18 bases sitting between them. In germline, CDR1 is MNHEY, CDR2 SVGAGI. This CDR3 is built from 18 residues. In DNA, the CDR3 is TGTGCCAGCAGTTACTCCCAAAATTACAGGGATCAGAACACTGAAGCTTTCTTT. Protein product: CASSYSQNYRDQNTEAFF.

The genes are TRBV4-3 and TRBJ1-6; D possibly corresponds to TRBD1 (5 bases). The CDR3 extends over 17 amino acids. Per germline, CDR1 LGHNA and CDR2 YSLEER. V lost 1 base and J lost 7, with 17 bases in between. The CDR3 protein is CASSQGRQGGGNSPLHF. Written as DNA, the CDR3 is TGCGCCAGCAGCCAAGGGAGGCAGGGAGGCGGCAATTCACCCCTCCACTTT.